The rows below give T cell receptor beta chains drawn from one sample of a study of shared clonotypes between healthy human individuals. The table came from immunoSEQ multiplex PCR; TCRdb's copy has only in-frame clones and leaves some out. The data hold 2 million to 2.5 million clones, with around 90% observed a single time. The sequencing input was naive CD4+ T cells from PBMCs. These receptors were obtained from a man younger than 35 in good health. Some clones in this sample may be carry-over from other donors' samples. Both conserved end residues are part of each CDR3. The D gene is left open where the match is weak. Some rows have no size entry. The others give once, few or many, or a class for an expanded clone.

clone_size: .; j_call: TRBJ1-2; v_call: TRBV7-8; d_call: .; cdr3_nt: TGTGCCAGCAGCACAGGATATTCAGGGGAAGGCTACACCTTC; cdr3_aa: CASSTGYSGEGYTF
clone_size: .; j_call: TRBJ1-2; v_call: TRBV5-5; d_call: .; cdr3_nt: TGTGCCAGCAGCTTCCAGGTTGGGGATGGCTACACCTTC; cdr3_aa: CASSFQVGDGYTF
clone_size: .; j_call: TRBJ2-4; v_call: TRBV6-5; d_call: .; cdr3_nt: TGTGCCAGCAGCAGATCCGACAAAAACATTCAGTACTTC; cdr3_aa: CASSRSDKNIQYF
clone_size: .; j_call: TRBJ2-6; v_call: TRBV2; d_call: .; cdr3_nt: TGTGCCAGGAAGCGGTCTGGGGCCAACGTCCTGACTTTC; cdr3_aa: CARKRSGANVLTF
clone_size: .; j_call: TRBJ1-1; v_call: TRBV19; d_call: TRBD1; cdr3_nt: TGTGCCAGTAGTTCAAACAGGGGGCTGGACGCTGAAGCTTTCTTT; cdr3_aa: CASSSNRGLDAEAFF
clone_size: .; j_call: TRBJ1-1; v_call: TRBV29-1; d_call: .; cdr3_nt: TGCAGCGTTGCGTCCGGGAGTAACACTGAAGCTTTCTTT; cdr3_aa: CSVASGSNTEAFF
clone_size: .; j_call: TRBJ2-1; v_call: TRBV27; d_call: .; cdr3_nt: TGTGCCACCGAGGCGGGCTACAATGAGCAGTTCTTC; cdr3_aa: CATEAGYNEQFF
clone_size: .; j_call: TRBJ2-7; v_call: TRBV5-4; d_call: TRBD1; cdr3_nt: TGTGCCAGCAGCTCATCGCTGGGGACAGGGGGCCCCTACGAGCAGTACTTC; cdr3_aa: CASSSSLGTGGPYEQYF
clone_size: .; j_call: TRBJ2-1; v_call: TRBV5-1; d_call: TRBD2; cdr3_nt: TGCGCCAGCAGCTCCTCCTTGACTAGCGGAGACTACAATGAGCAGTTCTTC; cdr3_aa: CASSSSLTSGDYNEQFF
clone_size: .; j_call: TRBJ2-7; v_call: TRBV5-1; d_call: .; cdr3_nt: TGCGCCAGCAGCTTGGGAGGTAGTTCCTCCTACGAGCAGTACTTC; cdr3_aa: CASSLGGSSSYEQYF
clone_size: once; j_call: TRBJ2-1; v_call: TRBV5-4; d_call: TRBD2; cdr3_nt: TGTGCCAGCAGCTTAATCGGGACTAGCATCGGTGAGCAGTTCTTC; cdr3_aa: CASSLIGTSIGEQFF
clone_size: .; j_call: TRBJ2-5; v_call: TRBV18; d_call: .; cdr3_nt: TGTGCCAGCTCCCTCGGGCTGGGGGAGACCCAGTACTTC; cdr3_aa: CASSLGLGETQYF
clone_size: .; j_call: TRBJ1-4; v_call: TRBV29-1; d_call: .; cdr3_nt: TGCAGCGTTGTAGGTCCGGCTAATGAAAAACTGTTTTTT; cdr3_aa: CSVVGPANEKLFF
clone_size: .; j_call: TRBJ2-3; v_call: TRBV5-1; d_call: TRBD2; cdr3_nt: TGCGCCAGCAGCATCCGTAGCGGGAGCACAGATACGCAGTATTTT; cdr3_aa: CASSIRSGSTDTQYF
clone_size: .; j_call: TRBJ1-5; v_call: TRBV6-5; d_call: .; cdr3_nt: TGTGCCAGCAGTCACGGTTTACACAATCAGCCCCAGCATTTT; cdr3_aa: CASSHGLHNQPQHF
clone_size: .; j_call: TRBJ1-5; v_call: TRBV6-6; d_call: .; cdr3_nt: TGTGCCAGCAGTTCGGGAAGTCAGCCCCAGCATTTT; cdr3_aa: CASSSGSQPQHF
clone_size: .; j_call: TRBJ2-5; v_call: TRBV6-5; d_call: .; cdr3_nt: TGTGCCTGCAGTGGATCTCTCCGAGAGACCCAGTACTTC; cdr3_aa: CACSGSLRETQYF
clone_size: .; j_call: TRBJ1-4; v_call: TRBV5-4; d_call: TRBD1; cdr3_nt: TGTGCCAGCAGCCCAAGACAGGGGGAGGGAGAAAAACTGTTTTTT; cdr3_aa: CASSPRQGEGEKLFF
clone_size: .; j_call: TRBJ1-2; v_call: TRBV29-1; d_call: .; cdr3_nt: TGCAGCGTTAACGGCCACCCGTCAGGATATGGCTACACCTTC; cdr3_aa: CSVNGHPSGYGYTF
clone_size: .; j_call: TRBJ2-1; v_call: TRBV5-4; d_call: TRBD1; cdr3_nt: TGTGCCAGCAGCAGTCCCGGGACAGCAAACAATGAGCAGTTCTTC; cdr3_aa: CASSSPGTANNEQFF
clone_size: once; j_call: TRBJ2-2; v_call: TRBV19; d_call: .; cdr3_nt: TGTGCCAGTAACCCCCAGGGGATCGGCGGGGAGCTGTTTTTT; cdr3_aa: CASNPQGIGGELFF
clone_size: few; j_call: TRBJ1-4; v_call: TRBV30; d_call: .; cdr3_nt: TGTGCCTGGGGCTACACCTCTTGGGAAAAACTGTTTTTT; cdr3_aa: CAWGYTSWEKLFF
clone_size: .; j_call: TRBJ1-4; v_call: TRBV6-5; d_call: .; cdr3_nt: TGTGCCAGCAGCCTCGGGACGGGCGGAAAACTGTTTTTT; cdr3_aa: CASSLGTGGKLFF
clone_size: .; j_call: TRBJ2-7; v_call: TRBV18; d_call: TRBD1; cdr3_nt: TGTGCCAGCTCACCGGGACAGGAGGCCTACGAGCAGTACTTC; cdr3_aa: CASSPGQEAYEQYF
clone_size: .; j_call: TRBJ2-7; v_call: TRBV18; d_call: TRBD1; cdr3_nt: TGTGCCAGCTCGTTGGGACAGGGCTACGAGCAGTACTTC; cdr3_aa: CASSLGQGYEQYF
clone_size: .; j_call: TRBJ1-5; v_call: TRBV6-5; d_call: .; cdr3_nt: TGTGCCAGCCCTTGGGGACACGCATGGGGGCCCCAGCATTTT; cdr3_aa: CASPWGHAWGPQHF
clone_size: .; j_call: TRBJ1-1; v_call: TRBV7-9; d_call: .; cdr3_nt: TGTGCCAGCAGCCCCCGAGGAGGGGTCCCCTCTGAAGCTTTCTTT; cdr3_aa: CASSPRGGVPSEAFF
clone_size: .; j_call: TRBJ1-5; v_call: TRBV29-1; d_call: .; cdr3_nt: TGCAGCGTTGAAGGAATGCCCCAGCATTTT; cdr3_aa: CSVEGMPQHF
clone_size: once; j_call: TRBJ1-2; v_call: TRBV6-6; d_call: TRBD1; cdr3_nt: TGTGCCAGCAGTCAAAGGGACAGGGGGCTCTATGGCTACACCTTC; cdr3_aa: CASSQRDRGLYGYTF
clone_size: .; j_call: TRBJ2-7; v_call: TRBV28; d_call: TRBD2; cdr3_nt: TGTGCCAGCAGACCAGGACTAGCGGGAGACTCCTACGAGCAGTACTTC; cdr3_aa: CASRPGLAGDSYEQYF
clone_size: .; j_call: TRBJ2-7; v_call: TRBV10-3; d_call: .; cdr3_nt: TGTGCCATCAGTGAGTATGAGGCAGTGCTCTCCTACGAGCAGTACTTC; cdr3_aa: CAISEYEAVLSYEQYF
clone_size: .; j_call: TRBJ1-5; v_call: TRBV2; d_call: TRBD1; cdr3_nt: TGTGCCAGCAGTGAAGCTCGTGGACAGGGTACTTATCAGCCCCAGCATTTT; cdr3_aa: CASSEARGQGTYQPQHF
clone_size: .; j_call: TRBJ2-5; v_call: TRBV11-1; d_call: TRBD1; cdr3_nt: TGTGCCAGCAGCCCTCGGGACAGCAAAGAGACCCAGTACTTC; cdr3_aa: CASSPRDSKETQYF
clone_size: .; j_call: TRBJ2-3; v_call: TRBV5-4; d_call: .; cdr3_nt: TGTGCCAGCACCCAAGGGGCTAGCGGCACAGATACGCAGTATTTT; cdr3_aa: CASTQGASGTDTQYF
clone_size: .; j_call: TRBJ2-3; v_call: TRBV28; d_call: TRBD2; cdr3_nt: TGTGCCAGCAGGGGACTAGCGGGGCCCACTAGCACAGATACGCAGTATTTT; cdr3_aa: CASRGLAGPTSTDTQYF
clone_size: .; j_call: TRBJ2-3; v_call: TRBV5-1; d_call: .; cdr3_nt: TGCGCCAGCAGCTGGACCTTGGCATACACAGATACGCAGTATTTT; cdr3_aa: CASSWTLAYTDTQYF
clone_size: .; j_call: TRBJ1-3; v_call: TRBV25-1; d_call: .; cdr3_nt: TGTGCCAGCAGTGATTCGTTAGGGGTGGGCAGAAACACCATATATTTT; cdr3_aa: CASSDSLGVGRNTIYF
clone_size: .; j_call: TRBJ1-1; v_call: TRBV7-8; d_call: .; cdr3_nt: TGTGCCAGCAGCTACCAGAGGATTACTGAAGCTTTCTTT; cdr3_aa: CASSYQRITEAFF
clone_size: .; j_call: TRBJ2-5; v_call: TRBV5-1; d_call: .; cdr3_nt: TGCGCCAGCAGCTTGGTGGGACAACTAAAAGAGACCCAGTACTTC; cdr3_aa: CASSLVGQLKETQYF
clone_size: .; j_call: TRBJ1-2; v_call: TRBV25-1; d_call: .; cdr3_nt: TGTGCCAGCAGTGAATTTATAGGGAGCATCTATGGCTACACCTTC; cdr3_aa: CASSEFIGSIYGYTF
clone_size: .; j_call: TRBJ2-1; v_call: TRBV5-1; d_call: .; cdr3_nt: TGCGCCAGCAGCCTCGGGTGGGGTGGGGTTAATGAGCAGTTCTTC; cdr3_aa: CASSLGWGGVNEQFF
clone_size: .; j_call: TRBJ1-1; v_call: TRBV2; d_call: TRBD1; cdr3_nt: TGTGCCAGCAGTGAAGCGCTTCCAGGGGGCACTGAAGCTTTCTTT; cdr3_aa: CASSEALPGGTEAFF
clone_size: .; j_call: TRBJ2-6; v_call: TRBV28; d_call: .; cdr3_nt: TGTGCCAGCAGTTTTTCTGTGTACTCTGGGGCCAACGTCCTGACTTTC; cdr3_aa: CASSFSVYSGANVLTF
clone_size: .; j_call: TRBJ2-1; v_call: TRBV14; d_call: .; cdr3_nt: TGTGCCAGCCGGAAGGGGCCTTGGCAGTTCTTC; cdr3_aa: CASRKGPWQFF
clone_size: .; j_call: TRBJ1-1; v_call: TRBV28; d_call: .; cdr3_nt: TGTGCCAGCAGTTTGTCTTGGTTTGAAGCTTTCTTT; cdr3_aa: CASSLSWFEAFF
clone_size: .; j_call: TRBJ1-4; v_call: TRBV4-2; d_call: .; cdr3_nt: TGTGCCAGCAGCCGGAGTATAGCAACTAATGAAAAACTGTTTTTT; cdr3_aa: CASSRSIATNEKLFF
clone_size: .; j_call: TRBJ2-5; v_call: TRBV5-1; d_call: TRBD2; cdr3_nt: TGCGCCAGCAGCCCCGCCGGGACTACACAAGAGACCCAGTACTTC; cdr3_aa: CASSPAGTTQETQYF
clone_size: .; j_call: TRBJ2-3; v_call: TRBV4-2; d_call: .; cdr3_nt: TGTGCCAGCAGCCAGGCACGTGACAGGAGCACAGATACGCAGTATTTT; cdr3_aa: CASSQARDRSTDTQYF
clone_size: .; j_call: TRBJ2-3; v_call: TRBV5-1; d_call: TRBD2; cdr3_nt: TGCGCCAGCAGCCGGGGGGACGCTAGTAGCACAGATACGCAGTATTTT; cdr3_aa: CASSRGDASSTDTQYF
clone_size: .; j_call: TRBJ1-1; v_call: TRBV5-1; d_call: .; cdr3_nt: TGCGCCAGCAGCTTGGAACTATCTGGGAACACTGAAGCTTTCTTT; cdr3_aa: CASSLELSGNTEAFF